The clone carrying this T cell receptor (beta chain) has at least ten counts. Its specificity is unknown. Individual cDNA molecules received unique molecular identifiers during library preparation. MiXCR was run by TCRdb on the 5' RACE reads, yielding one entry per CDR3 protein. Of about 71,000 distinct CDR3 sequences listed, around 13% are singletons. The record originates from a study of early T cells in non-severe SARS-CoV-2 infection. On the study more broadly: Chains were unpaired, as sequencing was done on bulk RNA from unsorted whole blood. Study outcomes and limitations: VDJdb-based matching was biased toward anti-spike CD8 responses and missed private and CD4 specificities.

Germline assignment: CDR1 MDHEN and CDR2 SYDVKM. The trim removed 7 bases at V and 4 bases at J, leaving 7 bases unmatched. This CDR3 region has 15 residues. The clonotype originates from an adult who was a healthcare worker with PCR-confirmed SARS-CoV-2 infection or an uninfected control (not recorded which). Here the sequenced sample was whole blood, taken at baseline. V and J are TRBV28 and TRBJ2-2, with 9 bases that match TRBD2. CDR3 protein: CASKASGKVTGELFF. For the CDR3, the DNA is TGTGCCAGCAAGGCTAGCGGGAAAGTCACCGGGGAGCTGTTTTTT.